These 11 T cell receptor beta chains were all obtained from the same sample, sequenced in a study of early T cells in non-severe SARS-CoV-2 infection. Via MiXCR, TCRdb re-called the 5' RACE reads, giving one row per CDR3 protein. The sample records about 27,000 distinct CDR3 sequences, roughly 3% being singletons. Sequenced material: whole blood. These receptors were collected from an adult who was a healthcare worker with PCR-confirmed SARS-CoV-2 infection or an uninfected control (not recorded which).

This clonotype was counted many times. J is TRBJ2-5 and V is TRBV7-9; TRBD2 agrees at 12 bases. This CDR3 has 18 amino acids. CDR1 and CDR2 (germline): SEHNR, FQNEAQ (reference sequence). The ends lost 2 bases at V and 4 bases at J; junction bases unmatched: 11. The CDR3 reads CASSLSTRTSGVGETQYF. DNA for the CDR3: TGTGCCAGCAGCTTATCCACGAGGACTAGCGGGGTGGGAGAGACCCAGTACTTC.

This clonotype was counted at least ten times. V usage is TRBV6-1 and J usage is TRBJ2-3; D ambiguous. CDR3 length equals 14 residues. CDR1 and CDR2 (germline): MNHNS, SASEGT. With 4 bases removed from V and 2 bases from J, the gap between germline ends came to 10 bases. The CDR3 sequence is CASSGDINTDTQYF. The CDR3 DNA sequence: TGTGCCAGCAGTGGAGACATAAACACAGATACGCAGTATTTT.

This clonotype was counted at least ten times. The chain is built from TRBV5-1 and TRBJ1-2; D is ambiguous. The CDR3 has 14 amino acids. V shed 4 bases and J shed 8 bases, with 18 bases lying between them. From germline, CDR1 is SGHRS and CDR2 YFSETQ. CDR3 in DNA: TGCGCCAGCAGCCCTGGGTCGCAAGCGGTCGGCTACACCTTC. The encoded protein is CASSPGSQAVGYTF.

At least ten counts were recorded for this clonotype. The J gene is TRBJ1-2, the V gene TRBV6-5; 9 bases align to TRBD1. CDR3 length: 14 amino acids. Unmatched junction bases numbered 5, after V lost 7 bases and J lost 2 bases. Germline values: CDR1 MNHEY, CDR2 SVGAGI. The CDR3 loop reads CASTRTGANYGYTF. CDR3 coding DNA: TGTGCCAGCACCCGGACAGGGGCCAACTATGGCTACACCTTC.

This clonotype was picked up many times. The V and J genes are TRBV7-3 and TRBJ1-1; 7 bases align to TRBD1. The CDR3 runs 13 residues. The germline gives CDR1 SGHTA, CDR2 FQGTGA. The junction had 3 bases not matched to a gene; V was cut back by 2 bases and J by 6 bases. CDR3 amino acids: CASSLDRAAEAFF. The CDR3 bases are TGTGCCAGCAGCTTAGACAGGGCCGCTGAAGCTTTCTTT.

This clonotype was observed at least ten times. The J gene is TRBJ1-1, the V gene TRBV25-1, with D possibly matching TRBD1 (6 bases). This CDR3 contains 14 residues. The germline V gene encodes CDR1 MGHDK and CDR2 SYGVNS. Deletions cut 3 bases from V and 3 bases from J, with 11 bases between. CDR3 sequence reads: CASSDGGLYTEAFF. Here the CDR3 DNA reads TGTGCCAGCAGTGATGGGGGGCTCTACACTGAAGCTTTCTTT.

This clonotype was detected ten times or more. The CDR3 region has the DNA TGTGCCAGCAGCCAACGACAGGCCCTTAACAATGAGCAGTTCTTC. It codes for CASSQRQALNNEQFF. The chain is built from TRBV5-5 and TRBJ2-1; D might be TRBD1 (6 bases). CDR1 and CDR2 from the germline V gene are SGHKS and YYEKEE (reference sequence). This CDR3 spans 15 amino acids. Trimming removed 4 bases from V and 5 bases from J, with 16 bases in between. Combining the CDR3 with reference TRBV5-5 and TRBJ2-1 gives the whole variable domain DAGVTQSPTHLIKTRGQQVTLRCSPISGHKSVSWYQQVLGQGPQFIFQYYEKEERGRGNFPDRFSARQFPNYSSELNVNALLLGDSALYLCASSQRQALNNEQFFGPGTRLTVL.

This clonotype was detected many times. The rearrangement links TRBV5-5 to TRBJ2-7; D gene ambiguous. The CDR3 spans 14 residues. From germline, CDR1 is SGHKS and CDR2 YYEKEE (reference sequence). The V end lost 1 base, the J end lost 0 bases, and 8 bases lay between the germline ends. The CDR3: CASSLYSDSYEQYV. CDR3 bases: TGTGCCAGCAGCTTGTACAGTGACTCCTACGAGCAGTACGTC.

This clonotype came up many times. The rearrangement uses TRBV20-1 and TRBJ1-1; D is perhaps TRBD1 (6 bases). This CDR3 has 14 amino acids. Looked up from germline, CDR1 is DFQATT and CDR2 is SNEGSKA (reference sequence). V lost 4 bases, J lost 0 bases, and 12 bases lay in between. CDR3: CSAKVGTLNTEAFF. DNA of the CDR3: TGCAGTGCTAAGGTCGGGACATTGAACACTGAAGCTTTCTTT.

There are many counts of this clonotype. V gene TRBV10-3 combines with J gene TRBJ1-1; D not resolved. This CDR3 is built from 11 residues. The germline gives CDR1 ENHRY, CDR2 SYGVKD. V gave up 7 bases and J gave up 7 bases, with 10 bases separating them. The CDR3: CAITEGGEAFF. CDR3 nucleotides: TGTGCCATCACCGAGGGAGGTGAAGCTTTCTTT.

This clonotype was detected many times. CDR3 residues: CASSLGQGAISNQPQHF. CDR3 nucleotides: TGTGCCAGCAGCTTAGGTCAGGGGGCGATTAGCAATCAGCCCCAGCATTTT. The chain joins TRBV7-8 to TRBJ1-5; 8 bases are shared with TRBD1. The CDR3 totals 17 residues. The trim removed 1 base at V and 0 bases at J, leaving 5 bases unmatched. The germline V gene has CDR1 SGHVS and CDR2 FQNEAQ.